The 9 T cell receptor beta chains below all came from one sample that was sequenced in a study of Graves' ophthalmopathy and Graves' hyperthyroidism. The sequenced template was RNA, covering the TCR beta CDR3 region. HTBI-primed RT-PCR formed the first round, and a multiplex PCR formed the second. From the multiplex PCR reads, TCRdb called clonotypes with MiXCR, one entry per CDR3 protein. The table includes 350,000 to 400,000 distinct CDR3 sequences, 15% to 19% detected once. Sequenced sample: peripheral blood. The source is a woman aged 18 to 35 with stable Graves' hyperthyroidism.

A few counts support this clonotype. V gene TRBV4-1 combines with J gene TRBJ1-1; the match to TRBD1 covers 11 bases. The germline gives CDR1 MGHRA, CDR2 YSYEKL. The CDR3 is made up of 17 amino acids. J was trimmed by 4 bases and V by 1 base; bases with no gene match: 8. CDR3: CASSQARDRGLPTEAFF. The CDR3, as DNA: TGCGCCAGCAGCCAAGCCCGGGACAGGGGGTTACCCACTGAAGCTTTCTTT.

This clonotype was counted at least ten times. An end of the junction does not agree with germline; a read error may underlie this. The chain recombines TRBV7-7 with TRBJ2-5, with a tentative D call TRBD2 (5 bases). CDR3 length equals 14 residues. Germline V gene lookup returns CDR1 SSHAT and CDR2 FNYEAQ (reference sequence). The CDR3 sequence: CASNRDPVEETQCF. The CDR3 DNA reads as TGTGCTAGCAACCGGGATCCTGTAGAGGAGACCCAGTGCTTC.

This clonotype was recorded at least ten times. The CDR3 here is CASSLGLRGTGELFF. Here the CDR3 DNA reads TGTGCCAGCAGCTTAGGGCTGCGAGGCACCGGGGAGCTGTTTTTT. The chain is built from TRBV7-2 and TRBJ2-2; D unclear. The CDR3 is 15 residues long. Trimming shortened V by 1 base and J by 4 bases, and 10 bases separated the two germline ends. Germline V gives CDR1 SGHTA, CDR2 FQGNSA.

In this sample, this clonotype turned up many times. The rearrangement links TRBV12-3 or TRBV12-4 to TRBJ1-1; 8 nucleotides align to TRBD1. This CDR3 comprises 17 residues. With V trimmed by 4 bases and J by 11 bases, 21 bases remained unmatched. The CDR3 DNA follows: TGTGCCAGCAGTTCAACCGCGGACAGGGTCGTGAGAGAGAGGGCTTTCTTT. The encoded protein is CASSSTADRVVRERAFF.

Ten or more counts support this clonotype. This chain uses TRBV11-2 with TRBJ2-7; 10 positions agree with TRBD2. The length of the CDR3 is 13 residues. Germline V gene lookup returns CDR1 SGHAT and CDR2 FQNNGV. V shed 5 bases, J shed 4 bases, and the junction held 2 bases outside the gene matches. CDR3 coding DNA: TGTGCCAGCAGCCATAGCGGGGGGTACGAGCAGTACTTC. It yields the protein CASSHSGGYEQYF.

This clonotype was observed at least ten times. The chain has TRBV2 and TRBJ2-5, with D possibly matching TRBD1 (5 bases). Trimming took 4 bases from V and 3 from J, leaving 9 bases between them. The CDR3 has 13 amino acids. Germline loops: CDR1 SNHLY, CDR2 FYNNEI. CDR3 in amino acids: CASSASREETQYF. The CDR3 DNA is TGTGCCAGCAGTGCGTCCAGGGAAGAGACCCAGTACTTC.

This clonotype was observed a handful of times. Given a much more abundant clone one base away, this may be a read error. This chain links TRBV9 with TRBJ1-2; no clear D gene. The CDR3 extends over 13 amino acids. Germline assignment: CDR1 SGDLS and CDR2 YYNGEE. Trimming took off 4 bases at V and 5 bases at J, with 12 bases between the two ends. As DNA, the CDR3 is TGTGCCAGCAGCCCCATAATAGGGTATGGCTACACCTTC. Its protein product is CASSPIIGYGYTF.

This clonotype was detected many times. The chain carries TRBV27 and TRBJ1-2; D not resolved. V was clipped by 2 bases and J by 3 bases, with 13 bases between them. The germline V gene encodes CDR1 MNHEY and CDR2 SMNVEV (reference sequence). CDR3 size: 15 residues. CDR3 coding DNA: TGTGCCAGCAGTTTAGACGGGCTCACATACTATGGCTACACCTTC. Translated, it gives CASSLDGLTYYGYTF.

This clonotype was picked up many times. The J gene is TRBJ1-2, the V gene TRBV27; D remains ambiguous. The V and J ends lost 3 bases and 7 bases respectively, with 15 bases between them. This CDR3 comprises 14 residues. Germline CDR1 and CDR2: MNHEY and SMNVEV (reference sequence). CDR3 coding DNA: TGTGCCAGCAGTTTCCACGGACGGGGAGGTGGCTACACCTTC. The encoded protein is CASSFHGRGGGYTF.